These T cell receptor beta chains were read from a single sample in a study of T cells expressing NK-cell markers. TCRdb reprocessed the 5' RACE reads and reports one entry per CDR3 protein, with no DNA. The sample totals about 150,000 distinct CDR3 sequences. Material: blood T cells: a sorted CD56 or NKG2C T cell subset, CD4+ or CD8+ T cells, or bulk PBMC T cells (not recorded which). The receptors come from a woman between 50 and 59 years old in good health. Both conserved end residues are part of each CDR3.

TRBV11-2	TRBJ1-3	CASSLNENTIYF
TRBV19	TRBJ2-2	CASSPFRTPNTGELFF
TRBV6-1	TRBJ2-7	CASSEEGNSYEQYF
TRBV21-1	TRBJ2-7	CASSTGGRAVQYF
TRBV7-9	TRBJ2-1	CASSLGSTSYNEQFF
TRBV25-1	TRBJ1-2	CASRASGTAYGYTF
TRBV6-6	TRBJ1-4	CASSENRPVEEKLFF
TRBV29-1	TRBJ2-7	CSARDRDTYEQYF
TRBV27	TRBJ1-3	CASSPSASSGNTIYF
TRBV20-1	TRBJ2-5	CSASAGTSDVETQYF
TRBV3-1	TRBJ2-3	CASSQGVAGGGDTQYF
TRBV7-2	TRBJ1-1	CASSLWGTEAFF
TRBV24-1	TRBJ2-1	CATSDPSSHLYNEQFF
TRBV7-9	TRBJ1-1	CASSSKNRDEAFF
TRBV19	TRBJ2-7	CASTPGLGSYEQYF
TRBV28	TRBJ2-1	CASSSGLADNEQFF
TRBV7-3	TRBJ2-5	CASSRGEGLGETQYF
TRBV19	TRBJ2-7	CASSNSYEQYF
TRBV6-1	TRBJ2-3	CASSEWGHSSTDTQYF
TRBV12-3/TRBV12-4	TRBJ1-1	CAIRGITMNTEAFF
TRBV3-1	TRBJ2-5	CASSQDRAAPVAAQYF
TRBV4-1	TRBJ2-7	CASSQLLGSYEQYF
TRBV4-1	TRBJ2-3	CASSQGRGTDTQYF
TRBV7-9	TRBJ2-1	CASSLAQGINEQFF
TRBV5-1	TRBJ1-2	CASSHGTMSNYGYTF
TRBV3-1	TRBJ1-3	CASSHQGSGNTIYF
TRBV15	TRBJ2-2	CATSRERQGAVAGELFF
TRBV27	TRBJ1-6	CASSEQGVRQALHF
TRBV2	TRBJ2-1	CASREDPSGVYNEQFF
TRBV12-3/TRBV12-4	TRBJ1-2	CASSPKTEPNYGYTF
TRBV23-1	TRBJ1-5	CASSPHDRQPQHF
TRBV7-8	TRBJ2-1	CASSLREGGAGNEQFF
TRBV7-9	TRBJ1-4	CASSSPGHQEKLFF
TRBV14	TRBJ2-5	CASSQGISLGMETQYF
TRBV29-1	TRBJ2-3	CSGGGTHITDTQYF
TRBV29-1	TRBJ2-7	CSARDAGHEQYF